This T cell receptor (beta chain) appears in the sequencing data of a study of control samples from healthy donors and cancer patients. CDR1 is GTSNPN and CDR2 is SVGIG in the germline V gene (reference sequence). Trimming took 0 bases from V and 5 from J, leaving 8 bases between them. The CDR3 has 12 residues. Sequenced by immunoSEQ multiplex PCR; TCRdb stores in-frame clones only, minus some. The top ten hold roughly 2.6% of the sample, which has 100,000 to 150,000 clones, about nine tenths seen once. The V call is TRBV30, the J call TRBJ2-7; the D is unclear. Material: blood. The source is a man aged 35-49 years in good health. The CDR3 reads CAWSVSPNEQYF. The CDR3 DNA is TGTGCCTGGAGTGTATCACCCAACGAGCAGTACTTC.